Listed below are T cell receptor beta chains from one sample, sequenced in a study of PD-1 blockade in classical Hodgkin lymphoma. Method: immunoSEQ multiplex PCR; TCRdb's copy keeps in-frame clones and lacks some. The data hold fewer than 45,000 clones, with about 88% observed a single time. Material: peripheral blood mononuclear cells (PBMCs), obtained before the second cycle of nivolumab. The receptor set was obtained from a human donor with classical Hodgkin lymphoma. CDR3s include the opening cysteine and the closing phenylalanine or tryptophan. The order of the fields is J gene, D gene, clone size, V gene, CDR3 protein, CDR3 DNA. A D gene is named only where the DNA matches it firmly. Not every row has a clone size; where given, it reads once, few, many or a size class.

TRBJ1-5,NA,NA,TRBV10-3,CASSQLTGPNQPQHF,TGTGCCAGCAGTCAACTGACAGGACCCAATCAGCCCCAGCATTTT
TRBJ2-7,NA,once,TRBV10-2,CASSDPGERSYEQYF,TGCGCCAGCAGTGACCCCGGGGAGAGATCCTACGAGCAGTACTTC
TRBJ1-4,TRBD1,NA,TRBV7-9,CASSLIEDRAGEKLFF,TGTGCCAGCAGCTTAATAGAGGACAGGGCCGGTGAAAAACTGTTTTTT
TRBJ2-3,NA,NA,TRBV19,CASSIEKAARDTQYF,TGTGCCAGTAGTATAGAAAAAGCGGCTCGAGATACGCAGTATTTT
TRBJ2-3,TRBD2,NA,TRBV4-2,CASSQEASGRSTDTQYF,TGTGCCAGCAGCCAAGAAGCTAGCGGGAGATCCACAGATACGCAGTATTTT
TRBJ1-2,NA,few,TRBV27,CASSFVPGAPGYTF,TGTGCCAGCAGTTTCGTTCCGGGGGCGCCTGGCTACACCTTC
TRBJ2-3,NA,NA,TRBV7-8,CASSLVAGSTDTQYF,TGTGCCAGCAGCTTAGTGGCGGGAAGCACAGATACGCAGTATTTT
TRBJ1-5,NA,few,TRBV2,CASTAGFGQPQHF,TGTGCCAGCACCGCAGGGTTCGGTCAGCCCCAGCATTTT
TRBJ1-2,TRBD1,NA,TRBV5-6,CASSAQGVLYYGYTF,TGTGCCAGCAGCGCACAGGGGGTTTTGTACTATGGCTACACCTTC
TRBJ2-3,TRBD2,NA,TRBV4-2,CASSRGTSGTDTQYF,TGTGCCAGCAGCCGGGGGACTAGCGGGACGGATACGCAGTATTTT
TRBJ2-5,NA,NA,TRBV29-1,CSVVWADQETQYF,TGCAGCGTTGTATGGGCGGACCAAGAGACCCAGTACTTC
TRBJ2-5,TRBD2,NA,TRBV28,CASNNLAGQETQYF,TGTGCCAGCAACAATCTAGCGGGGCAAGAGACCCAGTACTTC
TRBJ2-1,TRBD2,once,TRBV19,CASSIEGGSSYNEQFF,TGTGCCAGTAGTATAGAGGGGGGGAGCTCCTACAATGAGCAGTTCTTC
TRBJ2-5,TRBD1,NA,TRBV7-3,CASSPGTAETQYF,TGTGCCAGCAGCCCGGGGACAGCGGAGACCCAGTACTTC
TRBJ1-6,NA,NA,TRBV15,CATSRDLGLGSSPLHF,TGTGCCACCAGCAGAGATTTGGGGTTGGGGAGTTCACCCCTCCACTTT
TRBJ2-7,NA,NA,TRBV6-4,CASPSPPATYEQYF,TGTGCCAGCCCATCCCCGCCAGCCACCTACGAGCAGTACTTC
TRBJ1-6,TRBD1,NA,TRBV27,CASGDRGWNSPLHF,TGTGCCAGCGGCGACAGGGGATGGAATTCACCCCTCCACTTT
TRBJ2-3,TRBD2,NA,TRBV13,CASSNRRAGVADTQYF,TGTGCCAGCAGCAATCGGAGGGCGGGAGTGGCAGATACGCAGTATTTT
TRBJ2-5,NA,NA,TRBV6-6,CASSRAGIETQYF,TGTGCCAGCAGTCGAGCAGGGATAGAGACCCAGTACTTC
TRBJ1-4,TRBD1,once,TRBV18,CASSSRQGAANEKLFF,TGTGCCAGCTCATCCCGACAGGGGGCGGCTAATGAAAAACTGTTTTTT
TRBJ1-1,NA,once,TRBV5-1,CASREGFGTEAFF,TGCGCCAGCAGGGAGGGGTTTGGGACTGAAGCTTTCTTT
TRBJ2-3,TRBD2,NA,TRBV19,CASSNLLAGGPDTQYF,TGTGCCAGTAGTAACTTACTAGCGGGGGGGCCAGATACGCAGTATTTT
TRBJ2-1,NA,NA,TRBV7-2,CASSLMGVGNEQFF,TGTGCCAGCAGCTTAATGGGGGTTGGCAATGAGCAGTTCTTC
TRBJ1-1,NA,NA,TRBV10-3,CAISELTPRRTEAFF,TGTGCCATCAGTGAGTTAACTCCCCGAAGGACTGAAGCTTTCTTT
TRBJ2-7,TRBD1,once,TRBV28,CASSLPSTGAYEQYF,TGTGCCAGCAGTTTGCCCTCGACAGGGGCCTACGAGCAGTACTTC
TRBJ2-2,TRBD2,NA,TRBV19,CASSRSPGLNTGELFF,TGTGCCAGTAGTAGGTCACCGGGACTAAACACCGGGGAGCTGTTTTTT
TRBJ2-3,TRBD2,NA,TRBV9,CASSPRGGRTDTQYF,TGTGCCAGCAGCCCGCGGGGGGGCCGCACAGATACGCAGTATTTT
TRBJ2-7,NA,NA,TRBV7-6,CASSLGNAEQYF,TGTGCCAGCAGCTTAGGGAATGCGGAGCAGTACTTC
TRBJ2-2,TRBD1,NA,TRBV5-1,CASSLGQGGTGELFF,TGCGCCAGCAGCCTGGGACAGGGGGGCACCGGGGAGCTGTTTTTT
TRBJ2-7,NA,NA,TRBV5-1,CASSRGTPTYEQYF,TGCGCCAGCAGCCGTGGGACACCGACCTACGAGCAGTACTTC
TRBJ1-1,TRBD1,NA,TRBV19,CASSISEGATNTEAFF,TGTGCCAGTAGTATTAGTGAGGGGGCCACGAACACTGAAGCTTTCTTT
TRBJ1-1,NA,few,TRBV6-6,CASNNKGNTEAFF,TGTGCCAGCAATAATAAGGGGAACACTGAAGCTTTCTTT
TRBJ2-5,NA,NA,TRBV4-1,CASSQDRGEGETQYF,TGCGCCAGCAGCCAAGATCGAGGCGAAGGGGAGACCCAGTACTTC
TRBJ2-5,TRBD2,NA,TRBV19,CASKQRGRETQYF,TGTGCCAGTAAACAGCGGGGTAGAGAGACCCAGTACTTC